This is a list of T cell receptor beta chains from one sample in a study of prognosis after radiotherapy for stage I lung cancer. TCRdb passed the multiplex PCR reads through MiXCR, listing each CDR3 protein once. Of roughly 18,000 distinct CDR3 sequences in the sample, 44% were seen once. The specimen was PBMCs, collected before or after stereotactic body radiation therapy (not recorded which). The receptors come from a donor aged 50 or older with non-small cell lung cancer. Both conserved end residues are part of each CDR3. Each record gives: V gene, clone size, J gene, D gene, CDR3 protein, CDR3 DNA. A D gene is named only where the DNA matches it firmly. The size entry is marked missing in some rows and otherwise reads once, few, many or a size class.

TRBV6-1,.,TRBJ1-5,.,CASSEARGFDFGNQPQHF,TGTGCCAGCAGTGAAGCGAGGGGTTTTGATTTTGGCAATCAGCCCCAGCATTTT
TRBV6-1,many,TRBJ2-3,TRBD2,CASRPGLAGADSTDTQYF,TGTGCCAGCAGACCGGGACTAGCGGGAGCCGATAGCACAGATACGCAGTATTTT
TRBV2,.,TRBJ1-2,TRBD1,CASRKDRGQFLGYTF,TGTGCCAGCAGAAAGGACAGGGGGCAGTTTTTGGGCTACACCTTC
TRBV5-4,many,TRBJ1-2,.,CASSSSGGFVYGYTF,TGTGCCAGCAGCAGCTCGGGTGGGTTCGTCTATGGCTACACCTTC
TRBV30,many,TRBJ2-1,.,CAWEGQPSEQFF,TGTGCCTGGGAAGGACAGCCTAGCGAGCAGTTCTTC
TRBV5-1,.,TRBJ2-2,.,CASGFDTGELFF,TGCGCCAGCGGCTTTGACACCGGGGAGCTGTTTTTT
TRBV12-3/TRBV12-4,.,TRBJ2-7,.,CASSIYFYEQYF,TGTGCCAGCAGTATATACTTCTACGAGCAGTACTTC
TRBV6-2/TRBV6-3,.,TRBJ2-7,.,CASSYYGEQYF,TGTGCCAGCAGTTACTATGGCGAGCAGTACTTC
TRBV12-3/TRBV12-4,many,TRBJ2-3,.,CASMRAGITDTQYF,TGTGCCAGCATGCGGGCAGGGATCACAGATACGCAGTATTTT
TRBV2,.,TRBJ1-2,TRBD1,CASSLPVQGVNYCYTF,TGTGCCAGCAGTTTACCGGTACAGGGGGTGAATTATTGCTACACCTTC
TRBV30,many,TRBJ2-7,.,CAWSGTQDLGVIYEQYF,TGTGCCTGGAGTGGGACACAGGATTTAGGGGTGATCTACGAGCAGTACTTC
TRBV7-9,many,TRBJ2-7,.,CASRGEGASYEQYF,TGTGCCAGCAGGGGGGAGGGGGCTTCATACGAGCAGTACTTC
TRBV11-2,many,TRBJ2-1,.,CASGRDTNNEQFF,TGTGCCAGCGGACGCGATACCAACAATGAGCAGTTCTTC
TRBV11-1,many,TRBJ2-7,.,CASTPGGEQYF,TGTGCCAGCACCCCTGGGGGCGAGCAGTACTTC
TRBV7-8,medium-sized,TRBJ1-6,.,CASSLAGDGSPLHF,TGTGCCAGCAGCTTGGCAGGGGACGGTTCACCCCTCCACTTT
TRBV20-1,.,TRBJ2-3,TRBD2,CSAPAAGGPTDTQYF,TGCAGTGCCCCTGCGGCGGGAGGGCCCACAGATACGCAGTATTTT
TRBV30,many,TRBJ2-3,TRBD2,CAWSGTSGTTDTQYF,TGTGCCTGGAGTGGGACTAGCGGGACCACAGATACGCAGTATTTT
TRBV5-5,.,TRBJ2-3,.,CASSLIWLPTDTQYF,TGTGCCAGCAGCCTCATCTGGCTTCCCACAGATACGCAGTATTTT
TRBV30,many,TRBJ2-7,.,CAWTGGIPGSYEQYF,TGTGCCTGGACCGGAGGTATCCCTGGCTCCTACGAGCAGTACTTC
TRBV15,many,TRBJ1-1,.,CATSRDLRVTEAFF,TGTGCCACCAGCAGAGATTTGAGGGTAACTGAAGCTTTCTTT
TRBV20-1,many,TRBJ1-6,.,CSASILGGLGYNSPLHF,TGCAGTGCTAGCATACTAGGGGGGCTAGGATATAATTCACCCCTCCACTTT
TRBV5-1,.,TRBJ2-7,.,CASSLGDLGYEQYF,TGCGCCAGCAGCTTGGGTGACTTGGGCTACGAGCAGTACTTC
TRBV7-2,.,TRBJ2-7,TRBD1,CASSRGTEYEQYF,TGTGCCAGCAGCCGAGGGACAGAGTACGAGCAGTACTTC